Included here is one TCR beta chain sequence, with context. The data stem from a study of blood T cell repertoires in COVID-19. Turning to the study itself: The samples span acute and convalescent COVID-19 from the United States, Italy and Spain.

This CDR3 has 14 residues. CDR1 and CDR2 (germline): MNHEY, SVGAGI. V lost 2 bases and J lost 7; bases outside the gene matches: 6. Cohort assignment relied on participant-reported clinical history. Those designated as exposed participants met a COVID-19 case within 2 weeks before study entry. Data came from immunoSEQ multiplex PCR; TCRdb stores just in-frame clones and leaves some out. The data show a few hundred thousand clones, 88% seen once. Material for sequencing was PBMCs or T cells enriched from blood (not recorded which). This TCR came from a woman aged 25 to 39 who had been exposed to COVID-19. The chain couples TRBV6-5 to TRBJ2-7, with TRBD2 matching 9 bases. The CDR3 region is CASSYVGTSPEQYF. In nucleotides, the CDR3 is TGTGCCAGCAGTTACGTTGGGACTAGCCCTGAGCAGTACTTC.